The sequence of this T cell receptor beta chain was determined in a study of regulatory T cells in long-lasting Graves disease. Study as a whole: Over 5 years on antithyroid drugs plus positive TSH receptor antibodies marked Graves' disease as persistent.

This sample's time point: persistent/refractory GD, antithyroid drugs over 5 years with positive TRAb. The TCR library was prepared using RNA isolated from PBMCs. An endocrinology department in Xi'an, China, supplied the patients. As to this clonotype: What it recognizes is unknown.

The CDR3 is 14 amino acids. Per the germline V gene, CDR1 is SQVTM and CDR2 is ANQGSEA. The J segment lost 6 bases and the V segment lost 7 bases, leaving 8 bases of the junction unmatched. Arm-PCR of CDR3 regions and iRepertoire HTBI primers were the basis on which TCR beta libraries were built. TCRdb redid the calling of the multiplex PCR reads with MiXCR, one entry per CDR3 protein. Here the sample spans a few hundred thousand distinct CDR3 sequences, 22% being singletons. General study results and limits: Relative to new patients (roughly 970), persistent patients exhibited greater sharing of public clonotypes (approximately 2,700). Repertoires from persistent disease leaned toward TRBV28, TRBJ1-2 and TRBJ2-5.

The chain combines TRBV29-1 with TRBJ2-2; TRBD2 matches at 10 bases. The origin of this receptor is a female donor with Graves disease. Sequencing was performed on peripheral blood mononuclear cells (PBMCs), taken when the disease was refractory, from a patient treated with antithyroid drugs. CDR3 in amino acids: CSALSGRAPGELFF. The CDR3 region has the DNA TGCAGCGCCCTCAGCGGGAGGGCCCCCGGGGAGCTGTTTTTT.